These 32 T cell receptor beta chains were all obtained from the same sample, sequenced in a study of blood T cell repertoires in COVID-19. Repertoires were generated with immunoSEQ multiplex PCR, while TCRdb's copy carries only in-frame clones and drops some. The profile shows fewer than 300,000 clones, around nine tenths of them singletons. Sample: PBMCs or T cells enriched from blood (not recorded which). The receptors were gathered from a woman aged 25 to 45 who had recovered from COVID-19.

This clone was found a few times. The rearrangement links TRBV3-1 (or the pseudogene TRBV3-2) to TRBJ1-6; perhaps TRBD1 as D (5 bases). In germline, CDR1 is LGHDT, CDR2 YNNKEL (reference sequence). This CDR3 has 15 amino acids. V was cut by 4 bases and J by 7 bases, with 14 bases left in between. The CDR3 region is CASSPRGIGNSPLHF. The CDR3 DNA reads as TGTGCCAGCAGCCCACGGGGGATTGGAAATTCACCCCTCCACTTT.

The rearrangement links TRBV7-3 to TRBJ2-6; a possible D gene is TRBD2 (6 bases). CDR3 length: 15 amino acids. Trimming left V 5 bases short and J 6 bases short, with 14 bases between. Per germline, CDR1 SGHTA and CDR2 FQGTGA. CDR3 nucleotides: TGTGCCAGCAGCAACCAGGGACTTTTGGCCAACGTCCTGACTTTC. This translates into CASSNQGLLANVLTF.

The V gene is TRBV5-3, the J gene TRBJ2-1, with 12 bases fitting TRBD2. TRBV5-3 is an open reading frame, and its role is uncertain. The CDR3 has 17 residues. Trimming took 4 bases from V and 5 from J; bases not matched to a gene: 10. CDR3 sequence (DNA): TGTGCCAGAAGCGGGCCTAGCGGGAGGGCCCAGGACAATGAGCAGTTCTTC. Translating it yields CARSGPSGRAQDNEQFF.

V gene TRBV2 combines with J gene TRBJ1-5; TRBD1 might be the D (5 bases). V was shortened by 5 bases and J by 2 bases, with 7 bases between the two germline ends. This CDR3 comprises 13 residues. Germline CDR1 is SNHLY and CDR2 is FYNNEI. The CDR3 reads CASSQGGNQPQHF. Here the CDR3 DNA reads TGTGCCAGCAGTCAGGGTGGCAATCAGCCCCAGCATTTT.

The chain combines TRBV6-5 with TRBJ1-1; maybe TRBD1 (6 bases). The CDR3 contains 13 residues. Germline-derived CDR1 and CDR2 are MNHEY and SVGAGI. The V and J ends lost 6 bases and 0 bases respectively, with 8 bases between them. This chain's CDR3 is CASRQGLNTEAFF. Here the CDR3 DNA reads TGTGCCAGCAGACAGGGATTGAACACTGAAGCTTTCTTT.

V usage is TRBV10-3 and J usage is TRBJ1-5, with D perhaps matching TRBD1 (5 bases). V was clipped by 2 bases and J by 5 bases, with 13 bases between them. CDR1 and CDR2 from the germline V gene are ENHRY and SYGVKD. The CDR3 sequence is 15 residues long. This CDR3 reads CAISESQGGDQPQHF. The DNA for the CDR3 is TGTGCCATCAGTGAGAGTCAGGGTGGCGATCAGCCCCAGCATTTT.

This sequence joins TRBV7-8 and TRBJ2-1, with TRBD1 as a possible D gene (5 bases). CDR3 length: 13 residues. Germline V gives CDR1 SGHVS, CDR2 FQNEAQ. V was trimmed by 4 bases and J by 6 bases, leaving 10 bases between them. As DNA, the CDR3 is TGTGCCAGCAGCTCCCGACAGTTCAATGAGCAGTTCTTC. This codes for CASSSRQFNEQFF.

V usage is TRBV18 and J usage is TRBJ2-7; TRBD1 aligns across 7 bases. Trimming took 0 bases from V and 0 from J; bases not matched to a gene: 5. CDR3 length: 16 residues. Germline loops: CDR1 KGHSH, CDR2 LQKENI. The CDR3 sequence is CASSPPSTGSSYEQYF. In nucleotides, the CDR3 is TGTGCCAGCTCACCACCCTCGACAGGGAGCTCCTACGAGCAGTACTTC.

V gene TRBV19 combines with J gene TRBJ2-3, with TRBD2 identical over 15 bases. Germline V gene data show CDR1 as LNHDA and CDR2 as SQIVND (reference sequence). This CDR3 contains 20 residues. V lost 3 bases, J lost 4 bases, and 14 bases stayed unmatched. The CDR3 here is CASSIWGLAGGPPNADTQYF. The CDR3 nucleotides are TGTGCCAGTAGTATTTGGGGACTAGCGGGAGGCCCCCCAAACGCAGATACGCAGTATTTT. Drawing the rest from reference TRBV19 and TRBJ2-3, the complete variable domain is DGGITQSPKYLFRKEGQNVTLSCEQNLNHDAMYWYRQDPGQGLRLIYYSQIVNDFQKGDIAEGYSVSREKKESFPLTVTSAQKNPTAFYLCASSIWGLAGGPPNADTQYFGPGTRLTVL.

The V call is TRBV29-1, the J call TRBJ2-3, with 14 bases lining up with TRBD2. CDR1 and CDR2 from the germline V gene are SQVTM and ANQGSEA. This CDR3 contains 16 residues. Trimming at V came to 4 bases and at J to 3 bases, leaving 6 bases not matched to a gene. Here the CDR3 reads CSVGGTSGSLTDTQYF. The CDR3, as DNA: TGCAGCGTTGGGGGGACTAGCGGGAGTTTAACAGATACGCAGTATTTT.

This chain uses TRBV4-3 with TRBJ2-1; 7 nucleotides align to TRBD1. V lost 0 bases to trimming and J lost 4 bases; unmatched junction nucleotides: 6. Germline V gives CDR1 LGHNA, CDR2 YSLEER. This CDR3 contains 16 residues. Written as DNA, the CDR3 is TGCGCCAGCAGCCAAGACGGGACAGAGCCTTACAATGAGCAGTTCTTC. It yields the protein CASSQDGTEPYNEQFF.

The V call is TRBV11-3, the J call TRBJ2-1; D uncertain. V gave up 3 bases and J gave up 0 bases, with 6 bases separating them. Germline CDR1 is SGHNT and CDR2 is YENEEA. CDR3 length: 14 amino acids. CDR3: CASSFSSSYNEQFF. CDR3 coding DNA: TGTGCCAGCAGCTTTTCGAGCTCCTACAATGAGCAGTTCTTC.

CDR3 sequence reads: CATGEGYNSPLHF. The CDR3 DNA sequence: TGTGCCACTGGGGAGGGATATAATTCACCCCTCCACTTT. This rearrangement joins TRBV12-3 or TRBV12-4 to TRBJ1-6; D gene uncertain. Trimming shortened V by 10 bases and J by 4 bases, and 11 bases separated the two germline ends. This CDR3 contains 13 residues.

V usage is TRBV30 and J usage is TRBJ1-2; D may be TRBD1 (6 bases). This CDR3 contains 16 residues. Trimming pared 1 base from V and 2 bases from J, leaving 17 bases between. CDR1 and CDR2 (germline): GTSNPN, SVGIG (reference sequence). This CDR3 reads CAWSGGSSGVNYGYTF. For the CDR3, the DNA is TGTGCCTGGAGTGGGGGCTCTTCAGGGGTGAACTATGGCTACACCTTC. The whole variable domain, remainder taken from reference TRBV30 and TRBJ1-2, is SQTIHQWPATLVQPVGSPLSLECTVEGTSNPNLYWYRQAAGRGLQLLFYSVGIGQISSEVPQNLSASRPQDRQFILSSKKLLLSDSGFYLCAWSGGSSGVNYGYTFGSGTRLTVV.

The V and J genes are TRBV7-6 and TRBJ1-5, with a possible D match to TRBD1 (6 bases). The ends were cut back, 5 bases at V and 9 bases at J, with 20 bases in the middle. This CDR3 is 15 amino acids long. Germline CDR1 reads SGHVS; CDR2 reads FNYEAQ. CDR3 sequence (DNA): TGTGCCAGCAGCCCCCAGGACAGCAGTATAGGGCCCCAGCATTTT. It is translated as CASSPQDSSIGPQHF.

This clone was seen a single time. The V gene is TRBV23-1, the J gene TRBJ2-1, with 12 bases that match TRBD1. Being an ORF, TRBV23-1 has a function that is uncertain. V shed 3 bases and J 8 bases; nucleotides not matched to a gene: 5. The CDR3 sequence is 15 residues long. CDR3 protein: CASSQGTGGIDEQFF. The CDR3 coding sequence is TGCGCCAGCAGTCAGGGGACAGGGGGCATCGATGAGCAGTTCTTC.

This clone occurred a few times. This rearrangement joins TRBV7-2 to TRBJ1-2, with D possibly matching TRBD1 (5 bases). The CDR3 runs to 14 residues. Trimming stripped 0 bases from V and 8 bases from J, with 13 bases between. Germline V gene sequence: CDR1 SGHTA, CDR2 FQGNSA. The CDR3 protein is CASSLARAARGYTF. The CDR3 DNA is TGTGCCAGCAGCTTAGCCAGGGCGGCGCGGGGCTACACCTTC.

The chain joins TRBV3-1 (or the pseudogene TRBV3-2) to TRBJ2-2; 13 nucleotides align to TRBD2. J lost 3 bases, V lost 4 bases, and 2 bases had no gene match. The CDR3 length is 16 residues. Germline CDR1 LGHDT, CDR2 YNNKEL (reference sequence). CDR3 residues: CASSLTSGRDTGELFF. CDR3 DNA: TGTGCCAGCAGCCTTACTAGCGGGAGGGACACCGGGGAGCTGTTTTTT.

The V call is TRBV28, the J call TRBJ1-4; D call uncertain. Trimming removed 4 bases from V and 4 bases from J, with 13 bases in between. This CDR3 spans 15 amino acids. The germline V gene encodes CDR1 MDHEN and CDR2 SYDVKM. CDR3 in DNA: TGTGCCAGCAGTTCAGTCAGCGAGGGTAATGAAAAACTGTTTTTT. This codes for CASSSVSEGNEKLFF.

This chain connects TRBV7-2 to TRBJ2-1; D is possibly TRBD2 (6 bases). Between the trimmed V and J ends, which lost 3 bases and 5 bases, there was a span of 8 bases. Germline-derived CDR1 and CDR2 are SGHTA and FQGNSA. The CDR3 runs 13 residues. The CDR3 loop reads CASSLTSNNEQFF. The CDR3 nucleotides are TGTGCCAGCAGCTTGACTAGTAACAATGAGCAGTTCTTC.

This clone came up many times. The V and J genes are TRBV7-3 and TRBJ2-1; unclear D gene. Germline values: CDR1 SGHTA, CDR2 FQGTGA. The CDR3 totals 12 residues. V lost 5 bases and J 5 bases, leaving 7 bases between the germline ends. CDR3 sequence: CASSQSDNEQFF. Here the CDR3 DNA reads TGTGCCAGCAGCCAAAGCGACAATGAGCAGTTCTTC.

CDR3 residues: CASSVAGGSYNEQFF. The CDR3 DNA sequence: TGTGCCAGTAGCGTAGCGGGAGGGTCCTACAATGAGCAGTTCTTC. The V call is TRBV19, the J call TRBJ2-1; 11 bases agree with TRBD2. The CDR3 sequence is 15 residues long. With V trimmed by 6 bases and J by 1 base, 2 bases remained unmatched. Germline loops: CDR1 LNHDA, CDR2 SQIVND (reference sequence).

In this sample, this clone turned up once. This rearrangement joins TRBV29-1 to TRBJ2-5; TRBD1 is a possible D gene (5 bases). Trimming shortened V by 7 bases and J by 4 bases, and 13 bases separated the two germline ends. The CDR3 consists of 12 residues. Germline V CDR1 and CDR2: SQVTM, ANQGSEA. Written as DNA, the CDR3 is TGCAGCGGCTCGGTAGGGGCAGAGACCCAGTACTTC. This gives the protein CSGSVGAETQYF. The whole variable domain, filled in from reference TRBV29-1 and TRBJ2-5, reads SAVISQKPSRDICQRGTSLTIQCQVDSQVTMMFWYRQQPGQSLTLIATANQGSEATYESGFVIDKFPISRPNLTFSTLTVSNMSPEDSSIYLCSGSVGAETQYFGPGTRLLVL.

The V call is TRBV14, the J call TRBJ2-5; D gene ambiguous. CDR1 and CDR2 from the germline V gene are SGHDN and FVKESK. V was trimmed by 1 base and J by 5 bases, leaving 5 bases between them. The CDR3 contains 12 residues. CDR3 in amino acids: CASSQAFETQYF. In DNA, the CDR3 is TGTGCCAGCAGCCAAGCTTTCGAGACCCAGTACTTC. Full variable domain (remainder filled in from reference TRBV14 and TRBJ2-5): EAGVTQFPSHSVIEKGQTVTLRCDPISGHDNLYWYRRVMGKEIKFLLHFVKESKQDESGMPNNRFLAERTGGTYSTLKVQPAELEDSGVYFCASSQAFETQYFGPGTRLLVL.

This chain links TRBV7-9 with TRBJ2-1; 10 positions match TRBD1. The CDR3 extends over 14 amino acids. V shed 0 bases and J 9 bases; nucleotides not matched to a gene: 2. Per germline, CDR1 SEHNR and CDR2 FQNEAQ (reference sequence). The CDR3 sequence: CASSLAGTGAEQFF. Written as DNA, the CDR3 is TGTGCCAGCAGCTTAGCGGGGACAGGGGCTGAGCAGTTCTTC.

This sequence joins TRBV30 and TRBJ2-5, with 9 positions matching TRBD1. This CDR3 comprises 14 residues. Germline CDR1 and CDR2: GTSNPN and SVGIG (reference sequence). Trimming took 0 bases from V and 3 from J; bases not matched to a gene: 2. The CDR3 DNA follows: TGTGCCTGGAGTGTGGGACAGGGAAAAGAGACCCAGTACTTC. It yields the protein CAWSVGQGKETQYF.

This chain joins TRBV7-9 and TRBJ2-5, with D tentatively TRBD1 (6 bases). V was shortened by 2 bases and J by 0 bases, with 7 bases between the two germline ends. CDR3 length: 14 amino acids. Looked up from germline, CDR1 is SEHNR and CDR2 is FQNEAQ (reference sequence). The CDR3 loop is CASSLRTDQETQYF. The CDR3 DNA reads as TGTGCCAGCAGCTTAAGGACAGACCAAGAGACCCAGTACTTC.

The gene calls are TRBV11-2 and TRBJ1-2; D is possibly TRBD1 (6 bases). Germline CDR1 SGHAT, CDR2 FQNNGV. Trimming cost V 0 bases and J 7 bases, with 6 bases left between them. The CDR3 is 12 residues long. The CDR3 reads CASSLDRGGYTF. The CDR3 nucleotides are TGTGCCAGCAGCTTAGACAGGGGTGGCTACACCTTC.

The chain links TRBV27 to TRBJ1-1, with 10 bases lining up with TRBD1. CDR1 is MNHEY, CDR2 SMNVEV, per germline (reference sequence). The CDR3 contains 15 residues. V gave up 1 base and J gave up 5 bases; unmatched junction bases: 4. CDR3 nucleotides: TGTGCCAGCAGTTTATGGGACAGGGGTGGGACTGAAGCTTTCTTT. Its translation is CASSLWDRGGTEAFF.

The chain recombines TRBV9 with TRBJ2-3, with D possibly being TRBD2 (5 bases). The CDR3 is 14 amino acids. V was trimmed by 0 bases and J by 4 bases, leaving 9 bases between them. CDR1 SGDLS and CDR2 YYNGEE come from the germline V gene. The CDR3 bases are TGTGCCAGCAGCGTAGTGGGGAGCTCAGATACGCAGTATTTT. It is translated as CASSVVGSSDTQYF.

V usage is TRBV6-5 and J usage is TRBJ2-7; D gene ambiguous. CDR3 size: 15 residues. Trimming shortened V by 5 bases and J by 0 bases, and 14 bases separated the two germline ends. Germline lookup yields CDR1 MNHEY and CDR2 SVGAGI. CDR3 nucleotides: TGTGCCAGCAGTCCAACCTCATGGAGCTCCTACGAGCAGTACTTC. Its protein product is CASSPTSWSSYEQYF.

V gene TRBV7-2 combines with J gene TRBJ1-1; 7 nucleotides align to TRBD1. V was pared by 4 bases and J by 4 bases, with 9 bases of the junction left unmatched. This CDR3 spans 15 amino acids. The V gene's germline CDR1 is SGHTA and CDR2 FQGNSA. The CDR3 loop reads CASSSSGTDLTEAFF. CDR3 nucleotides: TGTGCCAGCAGCTCATCCGGGACAGACCTCACTGAAGCTTTCTTT.